A single sample gave rise to the 27 T cell receptor beta chains below, sequenced in a study of OX40 agonist ivuxolimab in advanced cancers. TCRdb's table, derived via immunoSEQ multiplex PCR, lists solely in-frame clones and lacks some. This sample has fewer than 70,000 clones, with roughly 85% found just once. Here the sequenced sample was CD4+ or CD8+ T cells sorted from blood, taken in a trial of the OX40 agonist ivuxolimab. These receptors were taken from an adult with an advanced solid tumor such as melanoma, head and neck, liver or kidney cancer.

The chain joins TRBV2 to TRBJ2-3; D tentatively reads TRBD1 or TRBD2 (5 bases each). V dropped 3 bases and J dropped 4 bases, with 8 bases sitting between them. Germline-derived CDR1 and CDR2 are SNHLY and FYNNEI. This CDR3 is built from 13 residues. CDR3 protein: CASSDQGPDTQYF. For the CDR3, the DNA is TGTGCCAGCAGTGACCAGGGACCAGATACGCAGTATTTT.

J is TRBJ2-2 and V is TRBV7-9, with TRBD1 matching over 7 bases. The CDR3 loop spans 16 amino acids. With V trimmed by 1 base and J by 5 bases, 7 bases remained unmatched. The V gene's germline CDR1 is SEHNR and CDR2 FQNEAQ (reference sequence). The CDR3 DNA reads as TGTGCCAGCAGCTTAGTACAGGGGTCGGAGACCGGGGAGCTGTTTTTT. This sequence encodes CASSLVQGSETGELFF.

This clone was observed a few times. This chain uses TRBV11-3 with TRBJ2-1, with 11 bases lining up with TRBD2. Germline trimming cut 5 bases from V and 8 bases from J; bases unmatched to any gene: 2. Germline V lookup: CDR1 SGHNT, CDR2 YENEEA. The CDR3 is 13 amino acids. CDR3 in amino acids: CASSTLAGDEQFF. CDR3 coding DNA: TGTGCCAGCAGCACACTAGCGGGAGATGAGCAGTTCTTC. Full variable domain (remainder filled in from reference TRBV11-3 and TRBJ2-1): EAGVVQSPRYKIIEKKQPVAFWCNPISGHNTLYWYLQNLGQGPELLIRYENEEAVDDSQLPKDRFSAERLKGVDSTLKIQPAELGDSAVYLCASSTLAGDEQFFGPGTRLTVL.

In nucleotides, the CDR3 is TGTGCCAGCAGTTATTTACAGGGGGGCAATGAGCAGTTCTTC. Translation: CASSYLQGGNEQFF. This chain joins TRBV6-6 and TRBJ2-1; TRBD1 matches 8 bases. The ends lost 3 bases at V and 6 bases at J; junction bases unmatched: 4. Germline CDR1 and CDR2: MNHNY and SVGAGI (reference sequence). The CDR3 has 14 residues.

The chain uses TRBV9 and TRBJ2-4; D assignment may be TRBD1 or TRBD2 (5 bases each). CDR3 length: 15 residues. CDR1 is SGDLS, CDR2 YYNGEE, per germline. The ends were cut back, 0 bases at V and 5 bases at J, with 12 bases in the middle. The CDR3 DNA reads TGTGCCAGCAGCGTAGCTACGGGACCAGAAAACATTCAGTACTTC. This codes for CASSVATGPENIQYF. Combining the CDR3 with reference TRBV9 and TRBJ2-4 gives the whole variable domain DSGVTQTPKHLITATGQRVTLRCSPRSGDLSVYWYQQSLDQGLQFLIQYYNGEERAKGNILERFSAQQFPDLHSELNLSSLELGDSALYFCASSVATGPENIQYFGAGTRLSVL.

In this sample, this clone turned up a few times. V is TRBV9 and J is TRBJ1-4; D not resolved. CDR1 SGDLS and CDR2 YYNGEE come from the germline V gene. V was shortened by 4 bases and J by 4 bases, with 8 bases between the two germline ends. The CDR3 loop spans 13 amino acids. The CDR3 region is CASSPEGNEKLFF. The DNA for the CDR3 is TGTGCCAGCAGCCCCGAGGGTAATGAAAAACTGTTTTTT.

This chain uses TRBV5-4 with TRBJ2-7; 7 bases agree with TRBD1. This CDR3 contains 14 residues. The V segment lost 0 bases and the J segment 6 bases; nucleotides outside the gene matches: 6. Germline V gene sequence: CDR1 SGHNT, CDR2 YYREEE (reference sequence). The CDR3 DNA follows: TGTGCCAGCAGCTTGGCCACAGGGGATGTCGAGCAGTACTTC. The encoded protein is CASSLATGDVEQYF.

V gene TRBV18 combines with J gene TRBJ2-2; perhaps TRBD1 as D (5 bases). The CDR3 has 15 amino acids. In germline, CDR1 is KGHSH, CDR2 LQKENI. V was cut by 4 bases and J by 6 bases, with 15 bases left in between. The CDR3 sequence: CASSRDPGLAGELFF. CDR3 coding DNA: TGTGCCAGCTCACGGGATCCAGGGTTAGCCGGGGAGCTGTTTTTT.

A single count supports this clone. V gene TRBV5-1 combines with J gene TRBJ1-3; D unclear. CDR1 and CDR2 from the germline V gene are SGHRS and YFSETQ. The V end lost 0 bases, the J end lost 4 bases, and 11 bases lay between the germline ends. This CDR3 spans 15 amino acids. DNA for the CDR3: TGCGCCAGCAGCTTGGCCTCGGACGGCGGAAACACCATATATTTT. This encodes CASSLASDGGNTIYF.

The gene calls are TRBV28 and TRBJ2-1; 7 positions match TRBD1. The length of the CDR3 is 15 residues. The J segment lost 4 bases and the V segment lost 10 bases, leaving 13 bases of the junction unmatched. Germline CDR1 is MDHEN and CDR2 is SYDVKM. The CDR3 region is CATNSGTAPYNEQFF. As DNA, the CDR3 is TGTGCCACCAACTCCGGGACAGCTCCATACAATGAGCAGTTCTTC.

The chain carries TRBV7-2 and TRBJ1-3; D is perhaps TRBD1 (5 bases). CDR3 length equals 15 residues. V was clipped by 3 bases and J by 0 bases, with 9 bases between them. Germline CDR1 SGHTA, CDR2 FQGNSA. The CDR3 loop is CASSLTDLSGNTIYF. In DNA, the CDR3 is TGTGCCAGCAGCTTGACAGACCTCTCTGGAAACACCATATATTTT.

V gene TRBV5-1 combines with J gene TRBJ2-3; TRBD1 agrees at 8 bases. From germline, CDR1 is SGHRS and CDR2 YFSETQ. V lost 4 bases to trimming and J lost 0 bases; unmatched junction nucleotides: 4. This CDR3 has 15 amino acids. DNA of the CDR3: TGCGCCAGCAGCCCCCGGACAGGGAGCACAGATACGCAGTATTTT. Residues: CASSPRTGSTDTQYF.

This sequence joins TRBV5-1 and TRBJ1-3; a weak D match, TRBD1 (5 bases). The ends were cut back, 1 base at V and 3 bases at J, with 8 bases in the middle. The CDR3 covers 14 residues. CDR1 and CDR2 from the germline V gene are SGHRS and YFSETQ. CDR3 region: CASSLNTGGNTIYF. CDR3 nucleotides: TGCGCCAGCAGCTTGAATACAGGTGGAAACACCATATATTTT.

This sequence joins TRBV10-2 and TRBJ1-4; the D gene is possibly TRBD1 (5 bases). Trimming pared 5 bases from V and 5 bases from J, leaving 12 bases between. Germline V gene sequence: CDR1 WSHSY, CDR2 SAAADI. This CDR3 has 14 residues. CDR3 in DNA: TGCGCCAGCAGTCAAGGGCCAGGGAATGAAAAACTGTTTTTT. This encodes CASSQGPGNEKLFF.

V is TRBV6-5 and J is TRBJ2-3; the match to TRBD1 covers 10 bases. CDR1 and CDR2 from the germline V gene are MNHEY and SVGAGI. CDR3 length: 16 amino acids. V lost 4 bases to trimming and J lost 5 bases; unmatched junction nucleotides: 9. The CDR3 reads CASSSFLGQGKDTQYF. The CDR3 DNA reads as TGTGCCAGCAGTTCCTTCCTGGGACAGGGGAAAGATACGCAGTATTTT.

The chain has TRBV5-4 and TRBJ2-3, with 12 bases identical to TRBD2. Losses at the gene ends were 0 bases for V and 8 bases for J; bases not matched to a gene: 4. This CDR3 contains 15 residues. Looked up from germline, CDR1 is SGHNT and CDR2 is YYREEE (reference sequence). CDR3 DNA: TGTGCCAGCAGCTTGGTGACTAGCGGGGGCCCTACGCAGTATTTT. Encoded protein: CASSLVTSGGPTQYF.

The genes are TRBV10-1 and TRBJ2-3; no definite D call. V lost 4 bases, J lost 5 bases, and 13 bases lay in between. This CDR3 spans 14 amino acids. In germline, CDR1 is WNHNN, CDR2 SYGVQD (reference sequence). The CDR3 loop reads CASSVSSAQDTQYF. The CDR3 DNA follows: TGCGCCAGCAGTGTATCATCCGCCCAAGATACGCAGTATTTT.

The gene calls are TRBV5-1 and TRBJ2-7; D possibly uses TRBD1 or TRBD2 (5 bases each). The CDR3 totals 14 residues. V shed 4 bases and J shed 2 bases, with 13 bases lying between them. Germline V gene lookup returns CDR1 SGHRS and CDR2 YFSETQ. For the CDR3, the DNA is TGCGCCAGCAGCGTTGAGGGCAGGGCCTACGAGCAGTACTTC. Encoded protein: CASSVEGRAYEQYF.

The chain is built from TRBV5-1 and TRBJ2-3, with 12 positions matching TRBD2. After removal of 0 bases from V and 4 bases from J, the junction contained 12 bases not matched to a gene. The CDR3 is 19 amino acids. Germline CDR1 SGHRS, CDR2 YFSETQ. The CDR3 bases are TGCGCCAGCAGCTTGGTTGGTCTAGCGGGAGGGCCAGGATCAGATACGCAGTATTTT. Translating it yields CASSLVGLAGGPGSDTQYF. Variable domain in full (rest from reference TRBV5-1 and TRBJ2-3): KAGVTQTPRYLIKTRGQQVTLSCSPISGHRSVSWYQQTPGQGLQFLFEYFSETQRNKGNFPGRFSGRQFSNSRSEMNVSTLELGDSALYLCASSLVGLAGGPGSDTQYFGPGTRLTVL.

The chain uses TRBV10-2 and TRBJ1-5; a possible D gene is TRBD1 (6 bases). The CDR3 sequence is 15 residues long. V lost 8 bases, J lost 0 bases, and 14 bases lay in between. Germline loops: CDR1 WSHSY, CDR2 SAAADI. The CDR3 sequence: CASRSGQFSNQPQHF. CDR3 DNA sequence: TGCGCCAGCCGTTCCGGACAGTTTAGCAATCAGCCCCAGCATTTT.

This chain uses TRBV11-3 with TRBJ2-2, with D maybe TRBD2 (6 bases). Between the trimmed V and J ends, which lost 3 bases and 5 bases, there was a span of 16 bases. This CDR3 has 16 amino acids. Germline V gives CDR1 SGHNT, CDR2 YENEEA. The CDR3 loop is CASSLHGSGETGELFF. The CDR3, as DNA: TGTGCCAGCAGCTTGCACGGGTCGGGGGAAACCGGGGAGCTGTTTTTT.

V and J are TRBV20-1 and TRBJ2-5; no firm D call. Trimming took 1 base from V and 5 from J, leaving 5 bases between them. The germline CDR1 and CDR2 sequences are DFQATT and SNEGSKA (reference sequence). The CDR3 loop spans 11 amino acids. The CDR3: CSARVLETQYF. The DNA of the CDR3 is TGCAGTGCTAGAGTCCTGGAGACCCAGTACTTC.

The chain combines TRBV29-1 with TRBJ2-1; no reliable D call. Germline lookup yields CDR1 SQVTM and CDR2 ANQGSEA. This CDR3 has 11 residues. Trimming shortened V by 5 bases and J by 10 bases, and 12 bases separated the two germline ends. The CDR3 bases are TGCAGCGTTAGCCAGATTGGGGAGCAGTTCTTC. Translated, it gives CSVSQIGEQFF.

The chain carries TRBV2 and TRBJ1-4, with a weak D call TRBD1 (6 bases). Looked up from germline, CDR1 is SNHLY and CDR2 is FYNNEI. Trimming took off 6 bases at V and 3 bases at J, with 11 bases between the two ends. The CDR3 is 14 amino acids. The CDR3 sequence is CASRQGRSNEKLFF. The CDR3 DNA is TGTGCCAGCAGACAGGGACGGTCTAATGAAAAACTGTTTTTT.

The chain uses TRBV27 and TRBJ1-6, with TRBD1 matching over 7 bases. Germline loops: CDR1 MNHEY, CDR2 SMNVEV (reference sequence). There are 17 residues in the CDR3. With V trimmed by 4 bases and J by 2 bases, 8 bases remained unmatched. In nucleotides, the CDR3 is TGTGCCAGCAGTTCCACAGGGGCCGGGGCCTATAATTCACCCCTCCACTTT. Translating gives CASSSTGAGAYNSPLHF.

The chain employs TRBV6-5 and TRBJ2-7, with 7 bases fitting TRBD2. Germline lookup yields CDR1 MNHEY and CDR2 SVGAGI. V lost 10 bases and J lost 2; bases outside the gene matches: 14. The CDR3 has 15 amino acids. CDR3 DNA: TGTGCCACCAACCCGCGCGGGGGATCCCCCTACGAGCAGTACTTC. Its protein is CATNPRGGSPYEQYF.

The rearrangement uses TRBV15 and TRBJ1-1, with D perhaps TRBD1 (5 bases). The length of the CDR3 is 13 residues. V shed 3 bases and J shed 11 bases, with 16 bases lying between them. The germline gives CDR1 LNHNV, CDR2 YYDKDF (reference sequence). The CDR3 coding sequence is TGTGCCACCAGCAGTGCCCCAGCCGGGGGGGCTTTCTTT. Translation: CATSSAPAGGAFF. Using reference TRBV15 and TRBJ1-1 for the parts outside the CDR3, the full variable domain is DAMVIQNPRYQVTQFGKPVTLSCSQTLNHNVMYWYQQKSSQAPKLLFHYYDKDFNNEADTPDNFQSRRPNTSFCFLDIRSPGLGDTAMYLCATSSAPAGGAFFGQGTRLTVV.